This entry concerns a single T cell receptor (beta chain). This entry is derived from a study of control samples from healthy donors and cancer patients. The CDR3 has 13 amino acids. Germline lookup yields CDR1 MNHNS and CDR2 SASEGT. The V end was cut by 3 bases, the J end by 4 bases, with 9 bases between. TCRdb's copy holds only in-frame clones and misses some; the assay was immunoSEQ multiplex PCR. The sample contains about 60,000 clones, more than 85% of which appear only once. The sequencing sample was made of PBMCs. The TCR comes from a man in his forties or fifties with colorectal cancer. The genes are TRBV6-1 and TRBJ1-1, with D possibly TRBD1 on 6 matching bases. CDR3 protein: CASSDWGLTEAFF. As DNA, the CDR3 is TGTGCCAGCAGTGATTGGGGGCTCACTGAAGCTTTCTTT.